The 23 T cell receptor beta chains listed next were all sequenced from one sample in a study of shared clonotypes between healthy human individuals. TCRdb keeps only in-frame clones here, not all; method: immunoSEQ multiplex PCR. The table has about 2.4 million clones, under 95% seen once. Input material: naive CD4+ T cells from PBMCs. Subset given: CD45RA+ positively selected. These receptor sequences come from a man in his late teens or twenties in good health. Some clones in this sample may be carry-over from other donors' samples.

This CDR3 is CASSSLAGGPPEQFF. The CDR3 DNA sequence: TGTGCCAGCAGTTCCTTAGCGGGAGGGCCCCCTGAGCAGTTCTTC. V usage is TRBV5-4 and J usage is TRBJ2-1; 11 nucleotides match TRBD2. With V trimmed by 5 bases and J by 9 bases, 10 bases remained unmatched. The CDR3 has 15 residues. Germline V CDR1 and CDR2: SGHNT, YYREEE (reference sequence).

The chain is built from TRBV28 and TRBJ1-3, with D uncertain. The V gene lost 7 bases and the J gene lost 0 bases, with 13 bases spanning the gap. The germline V gene encodes CDR1 MDHEN and CDR2 SYDVKM. The CDR3 is made up of 15 amino acids. The CDR3 coding sequence is TGTGCCAGCACCACCGGGGTATTCTCTGGAAACACCATATATTTT. Protein: CASTTGVFSGNTIYF. Looking up the rest from reference TRBV28 and TRBJ1-3 gives the full variable domain: DVKVTQSSRYLVKRTGEKVFLECVQDMDHENMFWYRQDPGLGLRLIYFSYDVKMKEKGDIPEGYSVSREKKERFSLILESASTNQTSMYLCASTTGVFSGNTIYFGEGSWLTVV.

The chain carries TRBV7-8 and TRBJ1-2; no clear D. CDR3 length: 14 residues. The V end lost 4 bases, the J end lost 0 bases, and 9 bases lay between the germline ends. Germline-derived CDR1 and CDR2 are SGHVS and FQNEAQ. The CDR3 spells CASSSLGPNYGYTF. In nucleotides, the CDR3 is TGTGCCAGCAGCTCCCTCGGACCTAACTATGGCTACACCTTC. Combining the CDR3 with reference TRBV7-8 and TRBJ1-2 gives the whole variable domain GAGVSQSPRYKVAKRGQDVALRCDPISGHVSLFWYQQALGQGPEFLTYFQNEAQLDKSGLPSDRFFAERPEGSVSTLKIQRTQQEDSAVYLCASSSLGPNYGYTFGSGTRLTVV.

This chain joins TRBV28 and TRBJ1-5, with D perhaps TRBD1 (5 bases). V lost 8 bases, J lost 2 bases, and 16 bases lay in between. The CDR3 is made up of 15 amino acids. Germline V gene lookup returns CDR1 MDHEN and CDR2 SYDVKM. The chain's CDR3 is CASRSGMKGNQPQHF. For the CDR3, the DNA is TGTGCCAGCCGCTCAGGGATGAAGGGCAATCAGCCCCAGCATTTT.

Of note for this clone: The sample has other DNA sequences that encode this CDR3 too. The DNA for the CDR3 is TGCGCCAGCAGCTTGACGGGAGCCACCGGGGAGCTGTTTTTT. Protein: CASSLTGATGELFF. The chain couples TRBV5-1 to TRBJ2-2; tentatively, D is TRBD2 (6 bases). Germline CDR1 reads SGHRS; CDR2 reads YFSETQ. CDR3 length: 14 amino acids. Trimming removed 1 base from V and 4 bases from J, with 8 bases in between.

The chain carries TRBV5-1 and TRBJ2-5; the match to TRBD1 covers 7 bases. Per germline, CDR1 SGHRS and CDR2 YFSETQ. CDR3 length equals 16 residues. V lost 0 bases, J lost 6 bases, and 11 bases stayed unmatched. In DNA, the CDR3 is TGCGCCAGCAGCTTGGGACCGACAGGGTCGGTTAAGACCCAGTACTTC. Residues: CASSLGPTGSVKTQYF.

The chain carries TRBV11-2 and TRBJ1-5; D ambiguous. Germline loops: CDR1 SGHAT, CDR2 FQNNGV. This CDR3 region has 14 residues. V was clipped by 1 base and J by 4 bases, with 8 bases between them. Written as DNA, the CDR3 is TGTGCCAGCAGCTTAGCCCGTGATAATCAGCCCCAGCATTTT. This sequence encodes CASSLARDNQPQHF.

The gene calls are TRBV10-2 and TRBJ2-7, with D perhaps matching TRBD1 (6 bases). CDR3 length equals 13 residues. CDR1 and CDR2 from the germline V gene are WSHSY and SAAADI. Trimming pared 7 bases from V and 7 bases from J, leaving 17 bases between. CDR3 nucleotides: TGCGCCAGCACCCGGACAGAACTAGGGGAGCAGTACTTC. As protein: CASTRTELGEQYF.

V usage is TRBV7-2 and J usage is TRBJ2-2; possibly TRBD1 for D (6 bases). The CDR3 sequence is 16 residues long. Deletions cut 6 bases from V and 3 bases from J, with 17 bases between. Germline CDR1 SGHTA, CDR2 FQGNSA. CDR3 in amino acids: CASRTRGAGDTGELFF. Here the CDR3 DNA reads TGTGCCAGCAGAACCCGAGGGGCAGGGGACACCGGGGAGCTGTTTTTT.

This clone was seen a few times. This rearrangement joins TRBV18 to TRBJ1-2, with 10 bases fitting TRBD1. The CDR3 sequence is 19 residues long. Looked up from germline, CDR1 is KGHSH and CDR2 is LQKENI. Trimming took 5 bases from V and 5 from J; bases not matched to a gene: 20. CDR3 sequence (DNA): TGTGCCAGCTCATCGGGAGGGGACAGGGGCCCTCCAGTGGGGTATGGCTACACCTTC. As protein: CASSSGGDRGPPVGYGYTF. Based on the CDR3 plus reference TRBV18 and TRBJ1-2, the full variable domain is NAGVMQNPRHLVRRRGQEARLRCSPMKGHSHVYWYRQLPEEGLKFMVYLQKENIIDESGMPKERFSAEFPKEGPSILRIQQVVRGDSAAYFCASSSGGDRGPPVGYGYTFGSGTRLTVV.

The genes are TRBV5-4 and TRBJ1-3, with D possibly TRBD1 on 5 matching bases. V was clipped by 2 bases and J by 0 bases, with 15 bases between them. The CDR3 contains 17 residues. Per germline, CDR1 SGHNT and CDR2 YYREEE (reference sequence). The CDR3: CASSFQAGTISGNTIYF. Written as DNA, the CDR3 is TGTGCCAGCAGCTTTCAGGCAGGGACGATCTCTGGAAACACCATATATTTT.

The chain has TRBV28 and TRBJ1-6, with unresolved D. CDR3 size: 11 residues. The V gene lost 3 bases and the J gene lost 6 bases, with 0 bases spanning the gap. The germline V gene has CDR1 MDHEN and CDR2 SYDVKM. The CDR3 nucleotides read TGTGCCAGCAGTTTTAATTCACCCCTCCACTTT. Protein: CASSFNSPLHF.

The chain carries TRBV9 and TRBJ1-2; maybe TRBD1 (6 bases). Deletions cut 2 bases from V and 3 bases from J, with 8 bases between. Germline loops: CDR1 SGDLS, CDR2 YYNGEE. This CDR3 region has 13 residues. The CDR3, as DNA: TGTGCCAGCAGCGTGGACAGCTACTATGGCTACACCTTC. This codes for CASSVDSYYGYTF.

The chain links TRBV29-1 to TRBJ2-2; 8 bases are a match to TRBD2. From germline, CDR1 is SQVTM and CDR2 ANQGSEA. J lost 4 bases, V lost 7 bases, and 14 bases had no gene match. The CDR3 extends over 16 amino acids. In nucleotides, the CDR3 is TGCAGCGCCGGGGGCACTAGCGGAGCGATCACCGGGGAGCTGTTTTTT. Amino acid sequence: CSAGGTSGAITGELFF.

The rearrangement uses TRBV10-2 and TRBJ2-5, with TRBD2 identical over 7 bases. V was pared by 10 bases and J by 5 bases, with 13 bases of the junction left unmatched. Germline assignment: CDR1 WSHSY and CDR2 SAAADI. The CDR3 consists of 14 residues. The CDR3 spells CATSKNGGGETQYF. The CDR3 nucleotides read TGCGCCACCTCTAAAAACGGGGGAGGGGAGACCCAGTACTTC.

The chain links TRBV6-6 to TRBJ2-7; 8 bases agree with TRBD2. The CDR3 covers 14 residues. After removal of 8 bases from V and 1 base from J, the junction contained 7 bases not matched to a gene. Germline V gene data show CDR1 as MNHNY and CDR2 as SVGAGI (reference sequence). The CDR3: CASAWIAGSYEQYF. Here the CDR3 DNA reads TGTGCCAGCGCATGGATAGCGGGATCCTACGAGCAGTACTTC.

The CDR3 loop is CASSGLAMNEQYF. CDR3 nucleotide sequence: TGTGCCAGCAGCGGACTAGCCATGAACGAGCAGTACTTC. This sequence joins TRBV7-8 and TRBJ2-7, with TRBD2 identical over 8 bases. The CDR3 has 13 residues. The ends lost 5 bases at V and 5 bases at J; junction bases unmatched: 5. In germline, CDR1 is SGHVS, CDR2 FQNEAQ. Full variable domain (remainder filled in from reference TRBV7-8 and TRBJ2-7): GAGVSQSPRYKVAKRGQDVALRCDPISGHVSLFWYQQALGQGPEFLTYFQNEAQLDKSGLPSDRFFAERPEGSVSTLKIQRTQQEDSAVYLCASSGLAMNEQYFGPGTRLTVT.

The J gene is TRBJ1-4, the V gene TRBV4-3; TRBD1 might be the D (5 bases). With 3 bases removed from V and 0 bases from J, the gap between germline ends came to 11 bases. Germline CDR1 and CDR2: LGHNA and YSLEER. The CDR3 length is 16 residues. Written as DNA, the CDR3 is TGCGCCAGCAGCCAGAAGGGGTACCCAACTAATGAAAAACTGTTTTTT. This encodes CASSQKGYPTNEKLFF.

The V and J genes are TRBV6-1 and TRBJ2-1; D perhaps matches TRBD1 (6 bases). V was trimmed by 2 bases and J by 0 bases, leaving 14 bases between them. The CDR3 has 17 residues. Germline V gene sequence: CDR1 MNHNS, CDR2 SASEGT. The CDR3 DNA sequence: TGTGCCAGCAGTGAAACCCCCGGACAGAGCTCCTACAATGAGCAGTTCTTC. Translation: CASSETPGQSSYNEQFF.

The chain couples TRBV25-1 to TRBJ1-4, with D unresolved. Per germline, CDR1 MGHDK and CDR2 SYGVNS. The V and J ends lost 4 bases and 8 bases respectively, with 20 bases between them. The CDR3 runs to 16 residues. The CDR3: CASSARTTRGGEKLFF. In nucleotides, the CDR3 is TGTGCCAGCAGTGCCCGAACAACCCGGGGAGGCGAAAAACTGTTTTTT.

This clone was picked up one time. One junction end does not reproduce the germline sequence, and a read error may be involved. The rearrangement links TRBV28 to TRBJ2-1, with 12 bases fitting TRBD2. The CDR3 covers 14 residues. Germline assignment: CDR1 MDHEN and CDR2 SYDVKM. The CDR3 here is CATRTSGTYNEQFF. The CDR3 region has the DNA TGTGCCACCCGGACTAGCGGGACCTATAATGAGCAGTTCTTC.

V gene TRBV18 combines with J gene TRBJ2-5, with unresolved D. The V end lost 4 bases, the J end lost 1 base, and 13 bases lay between the germline ends. This CDR3 has 15 amino acids. Germline lookup yields CDR1 KGHSH and CDR2 LQKENI. The CDR3 coding sequence is TGTGCCAGCTCACGATCGGGCAGTTTCCAAGAGACCCAGTACTTC. It is translated as CASSRSGSFQETQYF.

The rearrangement uses TRBV4-3 and TRBJ1-4, with D uncertain. The CDR3 extends over 15 amino acids. Germline V gene sequence: CDR1 LGHNA, CDR2 YSLEER. The V and J ends lost 4 bases and 5 bases respectively, with 14 bases between them. As DNA, the CDR3 is TGCGCCAGCAGCCTTACCGGGTCAAAGAATGAAAAACTGTTTTTT. It is translated as CASSLTGSKNEKLFF.